This T cell receptor beta chain is from a study of blood T cells in healthy people across ages. The study drew donors from healthy Caucasian individuals in Russia aged about 6 to 90. This clonotype was counted once. Trimming took 5 bases from V and 0 from J, leaving 5 bases between them. The CDR3 has 13 amino acids. Germline V gene lookup returns CDR1 MNHEY and CDR2 SMNVEV (reference sequence). A second PCR, run for roughly 7 to 11 cycles, used a sample-barcoded 5' primer plus a J-beta primer mix. The template-switch adaptor, which had 12 random nucleotides, put a tag on each cDNA molecule. From the 5' RACE reads, TCRdb called clonotypes with MiXCR, one entry per CDR3 protein. The sample lists 380,000 or so distinct CDR3 sequences, approximately 47% seen once, with under 65% in the top ten.

Sequencing was carried out using blood. The chain recombines TRBV27 with TRBJ1-5; D gene uncertain. The TCR sequence derives from a man in his fifties or sixties in good health. CDR3 DNA sequence: TGTGCCAGCAGTATCTTTAGCAATCAGCCCCAGCATTTT. Translated, it gives CASSIFSNQPQHF.